This is a list of T cell receptor beta chains from one sample in a study of control samples from healthy donors and cancer patients. TCRdb's copy holds only in-frame clones and misses some; the assay was immunoSEQ multiplex PCR. There are 120,000 or so clones in the sample; roughly 90% occur only once, and roughly 4% lies in the top ten. The source material was PBMCs. All receptors derive from an older woman with lung cancer. The CDR3 runs from the conserved cysteine through the conserved F or W. A D gene is named only where the DNA matches it firmly. Not every row has a clone size; where given, it reads once, few, many or a size class.

clone size: few; V gene: TRBV3-1/TRBV3-2; J gene: TRBJ1-5; D gene: -; CDR3 DNA: TGTGCCAGCAGCCGGGACAGCAATCAGCCCCAGCATTTT; CDR3 protein: CASSRDSNQPQHF
clone size: -; V gene: TRBV9; J gene: TRBJ1-1; D gene: -; CDR3 DNA: TGTGCCAGCAGCGTTGGGGGACACACTGAAGCTTTCTTT; CDR3 protein: CASSVGGHTEAFF
clone size: -; V gene: TRBV11-3; J gene: TRBJ2-1; D gene: TRBD2; CDR3 DNA: TGTGCCAGCGGAGCGGGATTAGCGGTGAATGAGCAGTTCTTC; CDR3 protein: CASGAGLAVNEQFF
clone size: -; V gene: TRBV2; J gene: TRBJ2-3; D gene: -; CDR3 DNA: TGTGCCAGCAGTGAACTCATAACCCGAGGCGATACGCAGTATTTT; CDR3 protein: CASSELITRGDTQYF
clone size: -; V gene: TRBV2; J gene: TRBJ2-7; D gene: TRBD1; CDR3 DNA: TGTGCCAGCAGAGGGACAGCCAACTCCTACGAGCAGTACTTC; CDR3 protein: CASRGTANSYEQYF
clone size: -; V gene: TRBV5-1; J gene: TRBJ2-2; D gene: TRBD2; CDR3 DNA: TGCGCCAGCATCCCCACCGGGGGGTCCGGGGAGCTGTTTTTT; CDR3 protein: CASIPTGGSGELFF
clone size: -; V gene: TRBV29-1; J gene: TRBJ2-7; D gene: TRBD1; CDR3 DNA: TGCAGCGTTGAAGAACAGGGGGACGTGTACGAGCAGTACTTC; CDR3 protein: CSVEEQGDVYEQYF
clone size: few; V gene: TRBV5-8; J gene: TRBJ1-1; D gene: -; CDR3 DNA: TGTGCCAGCAGCCCGCGGGCCAACCTTTACACTGAAGCTTTCTTT; CDR3 protein: CASSPRANLYTEAFF
clone size: -; V gene: TRBV2; J gene: TRBJ2-7; D gene: TRBD1; CDR3 DNA: TGTGCCAGCAGGGGACAGGGGGCGCTGACCTACGAGCAGTACTTC; CDR3 protein: CASRGQGALTYEQYF
clone size: -; V gene: TRBV19; J gene: TRBJ1-1; D gene: -; CDR3 DNA: TGTGCCAGTAGACCTCCAGGGTGGAACACTGAAGCTTTCTTT; CDR3 protein: CASRPPGWNTEAFF
clone size: once; V gene: TRBV19; J gene: TRBJ1-2; D gene: -; CDR3 DNA: TGTGCCAGTACCTATCGGGAGACGACCGGTGGCTACACCTTC; CDR3 protein: CASTYRETTGGYTF
clone size: -; V gene: TRBV6-4; J gene: TRBJ2-2; D gene: -; CDR3 DNA: TGTGCCAGCAGTGTAGGCGGGATGTCGAACACCGGGGAGCTGTTTTTT; CDR3 protein: CASSVGGMSNTGELFF
clone size: -; V gene: TRBV7-2; J gene: TRBJ1-4; D gene: TRBD1; CDR3 DNA: TGTGCCAGCAGCCGCACCGGGACAGGGAGTGAAAAACTGTTTTTT; CDR3 protein: CASSRTGTGSEKLFF
clone size: -; V gene: TRBV6-1; J gene: TRBJ1-4; D gene: TRBD1; CDR3 DNA: TGTGCCAGCAGTGAATCCGGGACAGGGGTGAATGAAAAACTGTTTTTT; CDR3 protein: CASSESGTGVNEKLFF
clone size: once; V gene: TRBV4-1; J gene: TRBJ2-7; D gene: -; CDR3 DNA: TGCGCCAGCAGCCCTTCGGGTCTTGCCTACGAGCAGTACTTC; CDR3 protein: CASSPSGLAYEQYF
clone size: -; V gene: TRBV27; J gene: TRBJ2-2; D gene: TRBD2; CDR3 DNA: TGTGCCAGCAGGAAGCGGGAGGGGGACACCGGGGAGCTGTTTTTT; CDR3 protein: CASRKREGDTGELFF
clone size: few; V gene: TRBV10-3; J gene: TRBJ2-1; D gene: TRBD2; CDR3 DNA: TGTGCCATCAGTGAGAGTTTTTTTGTGACTAGCGAAGGACCCTACAATGAGCAGTTCTTC; CDR3 protein: CAISESFFVTSEGPYNEQFF
clone size: -; V gene: TRBV7-9; J gene: TRBJ2-5; D gene: -; CDR3 DNA: TGTGCCAGCAGCTTAGAACTACAGGTTCGAGAGACCCAGTACTTC; CDR3 protein: CASSLELQVRETQYF
clone size: -; V gene: TRBV5-1; J gene: TRBJ1-1; D gene: -; CDR3 DNA: TGCGCCAGCAGCTTGGCCTTAAACACTGAAGCTTTCTTT; CDR3 protein: CASSLALNTEAFF
clone size: once; V gene: TRBV7-3; J gene: TRBJ2-2; D gene: -; CDR3 DNA: TGTGCCAGCAGCCCAAGGGGCGGGGAGCTGTTTTTT; CDR3 protein: CASSPRGGELFF
clone size: -; V gene: TRBV4-2; J gene: TRBJ1-4; D gene: -; CDR3 DNA: TGTGCCAGCAGCCAACCGGGGGCCGGGGAAAAACTGTTTTTT; CDR3 protein: CASSQPGAGEKLFF
clone size: -; V gene: TRBV6-5; J gene: TRBJ1-5; D gene: -; CDR3 DNA: TGTGCCAGCAGCCCGTCAGGGTATAGCAATCAGCCCCAGCATTTT; CDR3 protein: CASSPSGYSNQPQHF
clone size: -; V gene: TRBV18; J gene: TRBJ2-7; D gene: TRBD1; CDR3 DNA: TGTGCCAGCTCACTGGGGACAGGGGCTCCCTACGAGCAGTACTTC; CDR3 protein: CASSLGTGAPYEQYF
clone size: -; V gene: TRBV19; J gene: TRBJ1-1; D gene: TRBD1; CDR3 DNA: TGTGCCAGTAGCGGACAGACCTTCCCGACAGGGATGGCGAACACTGAAGCTTTCTTT; CDR3 protein: CASSGQTFPTGMANTEAFF
clone size: -; V gene: TRBV18; J gene: TRBJ2-3; D gene: TRBD1; CDR3 DNA: TGTGCCAGCTCACGGAACGGACAGGGGGCGCTTCCAGATACGCAGTATTTT; CDR3 protein: CASSRNGQGALPDTQYF
clone size: once; V gene: TRBV4-3; J gene: TRBJ1-6; D gene: -; CDR3 DNA: TGCGCCAGCAGCCAAGACCCAAGCTCCTATAATTCACCCCTCCACTTT; CDR3 protein: CASSQDPSSYNSPLHF
clone size: -; V gene: TRBV28; J gene: TRBJ2-7; D gene: -; CDR3 DNA: TGTGCCAGCAGCTCGGAACAGATCCCTCGCGAGCAGTACTTC; CDR3 protein: CASSSEQIPREQYF
clone size: -; V gene: TRBV2; J gene: TRBJ2-1; D gene: TRBD2; CDR3 DNA: TGTGCCAGCAGTGAATTACCACTAGCGGGGCTTTACAATGAGCAGTTCTTC; CDR3 protein: CASSELPLAGLYNEQFF
clone size: once; V gene: TRBV7-2; J gene: TRBJ1-2; D gene: -; CDR3 DNA: TGTGCCAGCAGCTTAGGTCCAGTCTACTATGGCTACACCTTC; CDR3 protein: CASSLGPVYYGYTF
clone size: -; V gene: TRBV6-4; J gene: TRBJ1-1; D gene: TRBD1; CDR3 DNA: TGTGCCAGCAGTAGGGACAGGGGAACTGAAGCTTTCTTT; CDR3 protein: CASSRDRGTEAFF
clone size: few; V gene: TRBV27; J gene: TRBJ1-5; D gene: TRBD1; CDR3 DNA: TGTGCCAGCAGTTCCGGACAGGGTGATCAGCCCCAGCATTTT; CDR3 protein: CASSSGQGDQPQHF
clone size: once; V gene: TRBV6-5; J gene: TRBJ2-2; D gene: -; CDR3 DNA: TGTGCCAGCAGTAATGCGGGGGAGCTGTTTTTT; CDR3 protein: CASSNAGELFF
clone size: few; V gene: TRBV12-5; J gene: TRBJ2-2; D gene: -; CDR3 DNA: TGTGCTAGTGGTTTGGATAAAGGGGGCACCGGGGAGCTGTTTTTT; CDR3 protein: CASGLDKGGTGELFF
clone size: -; V gene: TRBV24-1; J gene: TRBJ1-2; D gene: -; CDR3 DNA: TGTGCCACCAGTGATTTAGACCGGCCCAGTGGCTACACCTTC; CDR3 protein: CATSDLDRPSGYTF
clone size: -; V gene: TRBV5-1; J gene: TRBJ1-5; D gene: -; CDR3 DNA: TGCGCCAGCAGCTTGGACTACCAGGGCAATCAGCCCCAGCATTTT; CDR3 protein: CASSLDYQGNQPQHF
clone size: -; V gene: TRBV18; J gene: TRBJ2-3; D gene: TRBD2; CDR3 DNA: TGTGCCAGCTCACCACGGGGACTAGCGGTGAGCACAGATACGCAGTATTTT; CDR3 protein: CASSPRGLAVSTDTQYF
clone size: -; V gene: TRBV11-1; J gene: TRBJ2-4; D gene: -; CDR3 DNA: TGTGCCAGCAGCTTATCAGGGGAGAGGGTCAACATTCAGTACTTC; CDR3 protein: CASSLSGERVNIQYF
clone size: -; V gene: TRBV3-1/TRBV3-2; J gene: TRBJ2-2; D gene: TRBD1; CDR3 DNA: TGTGCCAGCAGCCAAGAAGGGGGCCCTGGGGAGCTGTTTTTT; CDR3 protein: CASSQEGGPGELFF
clone size: -; V gene: TRBV19; J gene: TRBJ1-1; D gene: -; CDR3 DNA: TGTGCCAGTAGTCAAACAGGGTACGGGACCACTGAAGCTTTCTTT; CDR3 protein: CASSQTGYGTTEAFF
clone size: -; V gene: TRBV7-4; J gene: TRBJ1-5; D gene: TRBD1; CDR3 DNA: TGTGCCAGCAGCTCAGACAGGGAGGGTCAGCCCCAGCATTTT; CDR3 protein: CASSSDREGQPQHF
clone size: -; V gene: TRBV10-3; J gene: TRBJ2-3; D gene: -; CDR3 DNA: TGTGCCATCAGTGAGTCGGGGACAGGGCCCCTACTAGCGGGACCGAGCACAGATACGCAGTATTTT; CDR3 protein: CAISESGTGPLLAGPSTDTQYF
clone size: -; V gene: TRBV7-9; J gene: TRBJ1-6; D gene: -; CDR3 DNA: TGTGCCAGCAGCTCCGGGCAGAAGAGCTCCTATAATTCACCCCTCCACTTT; CDR3 protein: CASSSGQKSSYNSPLHF
clone size: once; V gene: TRBV25-1; J gene: TRBJ2-1; D gene: TRBD1; CDR3 DNA: TGTGCCAGCAGTGAAACCCCGGGACAGGGGATCTCCAATGAGCAGTTCTTC; CDR3 protein: CASSETPGQGISNEQFF
clone size: -; V gene: TRBV7-3; J gene: TRBJ2-2; D gene: -; CDR3 DNA: TGTGCCAGCAGTTTACGCGTACCCGGGGAGCTGTTTTTT; CDR3 protein: CASSLRVPGELFF
clone size: -; V gene: TRBV7-2; J gene: TRBJ2-1; D gene: -; CDR3 DNA: TGTGCCAGCAGCTTATTGGGCCCTAGCTCCTACAATGAGCAGTTCTTC; CDR3 protein: CASSLLGPSSYNEQFF
clone size: -; V gene: TRBV5-1; J gene: TRBJ2-1; D gene: -; CDR3 DNA: TGCGCCAGCAGCTTGGGACAATCCTACAATGAGCAGTTCTTC; CDR3 protein: CASSLGQSYNEQFF
clone size: -; V gene: TRBV6-5; J gene: TRBJ2-5; D gene: -; CDR3 DNA: TGTGCCAGCACTAAAGAGACCCAGTACTTC; CDR3 protein: CASTKETQYF
clone size: -; V gene: TRBV10-3; J gene: TRBJ1-4; D gene: -; CDR3 DNA: TGTGCCATCAGTGAGGAGGGGCCCAATGAAAAACTGTTTTTT; CDR3 protein: CAISEEGPNEKLFF
clone size: -; V gene: TRBV11-3; J gene: TRBJ1-1; D gene: -; CDR3 DNA: TGTGCCAGCGGGAGGCTTAACACTGAAGCTTTCTTT; CDR3 protein: CASGRLNTEAFF
clone size: -; V gene: TRBV12-3/TRBV12-4; J gene: TRBJ2-7; D gene: -; CDR3 DNA: TGTGCCAGCAGTTTAGAGGAGAACGAGCAGTACTTC; CDR3 protein: CASSLEENEQYF
clone size: -; V gene: TRBV6-2/TRBV6-3; J gene: TRBJ1-3; D gene: -; CDR3 DNA: TGTGCCAGCAGCGAACCTTTCACTGGAAACACCATATATTTT; CDR3 protein: CASSEPFTGNTIYF
clone size: -; V gene: TRBV7-9; J gene: TRBJ1-1; D gene: TRBD1; CDR3 DNA: TGTGCCAGCAGCTTAGGGGACAGGGAAGCTTTCTTT; CDR3 protein: CASSLGDREAFF
clone size: -; V gene: TRBV29-1; J gene: TRBJ1-1; D gene: -; CDR3 DNA: TGCAGCGTTGGGAATCTCAACACTGAAGCTTTCTTT; CDR3 protein: CSVGNLNTEAFF
clone size: -; V gene: TRBV7-8; J gene: TRBJ2-7; D gene: -; CDR3 DNA: TGTGCCAGCAGCTTAGCCATTGGCGGCTACGAGCAGTACTTC; CDR3 protein: CASSLAIGGYEQYF